The 21 T cell receptor beta chains below come from one sample, sequenced in a study of blood T cell repertoires in COVID-19. The table came from immunoSEQ multiplex PCR; TCRdb's copy has only in-frame clones and leaves some out. The table shows tens of thousands of clones, with around 88% occurring only once. Sequenced: peripheral blood. These receptors all come from a human donor with active COVID-19. The donor label of this sample is uncertain.

The rearrangement joins TRBV29-1 to TRBJ2-7, with a tentative D call TRBD1 (8 bases). V lost 6 bases and J 3 bases, leaving 15 bases between the germline ends. The CDR3 has 13 amino acids. Germline values: CDR1 SQVTM, CDR2 ANQGSEA. The CDR3 is CSVRAGTGYEQYF. The DNA of the CDR3 is TGCAGCGTCCGAGCGGGGACAGGCTACGAGCAGTACTTC.

V and J are TRBV12-3 or TRBV12-4 and TRBJ2-7; TRBD2 aligns across 8 bases. This CDR3 spans 13 amino acids. V shed 4 bases and J 7 bases; nucleotides not matched to a gene: 6. CDR3 loop: CASSSGGSAEQYF. CDR3 coding DNA: TGTGCCAGCAGTTCGGGGGGGAGCGCAGAGCAGTACTTC.

The rearrangement uses TRBV3-1 (or the pseudogene TRBV3-2) and TRBJ2-3; 12 nucleotides agree with TRBD2. J lost 8 bases, V lost 1 base, and 4 bases had no gene match. Germline loops: CDR1 LGHDT, CDR2 YNNKEL (reference sequence). The CDR3 covers 15 residues. The CDR3 reads CASSQGSSGRGTQYF. CDR3 nucleotide sequence: TGTGCCAGCAGCCAAGGGTCTAGCGGGAGGGGTACGCAGTATTTT.

The V and J genes are TRBV10-1 and TRBJ2-7; tentative D call: TRBD2 (6 bases). The ends were cut back, 4 bases at V and 3 bases at J, with 16 bases in the middle. The CDR3 contains 15 residues. Germline CDR1 reads WNHNN; CDR2 reads SYGVQD (reference sequence). As DNA, the CDR3 is TGCGCCAGCAGTGCCCCCTTAGCGGAGGACTACGAGCAGTACTTC. Its translation is CASSAPLAEDYEQYF.

The V and J genes are TRBV3-1 (or the pseudogene TRBV3-2) and TRBJ2-5; 8 nucleotides line up with TRBD1. Germline assignment: CDR1 LGHDT and CDR2 YNNKEL (reference sequence). The CDR3 totals 15 residues. Trimming removed 0 bases from V and 8 bases from J; junction bases left unmatched: 8. This CDR3 reads CASSQDLQGAGTQYF. The CDR3 DNA sequence: TGTGCCAGCAGCCAAGATCTTCAGGGGGCGGGAACCCAGTACTTC.

The rearrangement links TRBV6-2 or TRBV6-3 to TRBJ2-7, with D perhaps TRBD1 (6 bases). The CDR3 is 14 residues long. Germline-derived CDR1 and CDR2 are MNHEY and SVGEGT. Trimming stripped 6 bases from V and 4 bases from J, with 16 bases between. CDR3 sequence reads: CASSESRGGYEQYF. The CDR3 nucleotides read TGTGCCAGCAGCGAAAGCAGGGGTGGGTACGAGCAGTACTTC.

The rearrangement joins TRBV4-1 to TRBJ2-4, with 7 positions matching TRBD1. This CDR3 is 16 amino acids long. V shed 0 bases and J 1 base; nucleotides not matched to a gene: 3. The germline gives CDR1 MGHRA, CDR2 YSYEKL. This CDR3 reads CASSQEQGPAKNIQYF. DNA of the CDR3: TGCGCCAGCAGCCAAGAACAGGGGCCGGCCAAAAACATTCAGTACTTC.

The chain has TRBV24-1 and TRBJ2-1, with D uncertain. The CDR3 is made up of 14 amino acids. Trimming cost V 0 bases and J 6 bases, with 8 bases left between them. The germline gives CDR1 KGHDR, CDR2 SFDVKD. As DNA, the CDR3 is TGTGCCACCAGTGATTTGTCGGGTCTCAATGAGCAGTTCTTC. Its protein is CATSDLSGLNEQFF.

The chain carries TRBV7-3 and TRBJ2-2, with 7 nucleotides matching TRBD2. The CDR3 runs to 15 residues. With 8 bases clipped from V and 6 bases from J, the junction kept 12 bases outside the gene matches. The germline V gene encodes CDR1 SGHTA and CDR2 FQGTGA. The CDR3: CASATGQGGAGELFF. The CDR3 DNA follows: TGTGCCAGCGCCACCGGGCAGGGAGGGGCCGGGGAGCTGTTTTTT.

This chain uses TRBV28 with TRBJ2-3, with 16 bases aligning to TRBD2. The germline V gene has CDR1 MDHEN and CDR2 SYDVKM. Unmatched junction bases numbered 5, after V lost 1 base and J lost 4 bases. The CDR3 is 18 amino acids. CDR3 in DNA: TGTGCCAGCAGTTTATCCGGGACTAGCGGGAGGGTTTCAGATACGCAGTATTTT. As protein: CASSLSGTSGRVSDTQYF.

CDR3 nucleotide sequence: TGTGCCAGCAGCTTGTTGGGCGGGAGAAGGGCAGAGACCCAGTACTTC. Translating it yields CASSLLGGRRAETQYF. V gene TRBV5-6 combines with J gene TRBJ2-5; 7 bases are shared with TRBD2. The CDR3 sequence is 16 residues long. Trimming removed 1 base from V and 4 bases from J; junction bases left unmatched: 10. Germline V lookup: CDR1 SGHDT, CDR2 YYEEEE.

The rearrangement uses TRBV28 and TRBJ2-1; 11 bases are shared with TRBD2. Germline values: CDR1 MDHEN, CDR2 SYDVKM. After removal of 8 bases from V and 3 bases from J, the junction contained 3 bases not matched to a gene. This CDR3 spans 14 amino acids. The CDR3 loop reads CASETSGSYNEQFF. The DNA for the CDR3 is TGTGCCAGCGAAACTAGCGGGAGCTACAATGAGCAGTTCTTC.

V usage is TRBV28 and J usage is TRBJ2-2; TRBD1 aligns across 9 bases. Looked up from germline, CDR1 is MDHEN and CDR2 is SYDVKM. There are 15 residues in the CDR3. V gave up 6 bases and J gave up 4 bases; unmatched junction bases: 6. As DNA, the CDR3 is TGTGCCAGCAGCGCCACAGGGGGCCGCACCGGGGAGCTGTTTTTT. Translating gives CASSATGGRTGELFF.

This rearrangement joins TRBV9 to TRBJ2-3, with 16 bases identical to TRBD2. Germline V gene lookup returns CDR1 SGDLS and CDR2 YYNGEE. V lost 4 bases, J lost 6 bases, and 14 bases stayed unmatched. The CDR3 runs 19 residues. The CDR3 DNA sequence: TGTGCCAGCAGCACCAGACCCGGGACTAGCGGGAGGGCCGTCGATACGCAGTATTTT. Protein product: CASSTRPGTSGRAVDTQYF.

The CDR3 DNA reads TGTGCCAGCAGCTCCCCTACTAGCGGGAGGAAGACCGGGGAGCTGTTTTTT. Translation: CASSSPTSGRKTGELFF. The chain links TRBV5-4 to TRBJ2-2, with TRBD2 identical over 12 bases. The CDR3 is 17 amino acids. V dropped 3 bases and J dropped 5; count of bases not matched to a gene: 8. Germline CDR1 and CDR2: SGHNT and YYREEE (reference sequence). Combining the CDR3 with reference TRBV5-4 and TRBJ2-2 gives the whole variable domain ETGVTQSPTHLIKTRGQQVTLRCSSQSGHNTVSWYQQALGQGPQFIFQYYREEENGRGNFPPRFSGLQFPNYSSELNVNALELDDSALYLCASSSPTSGRKTGELFFGEGSRLTVL.

This chain uses TRBV24-1 with TRBJ2-2; D unresolved. V shed 9 bases and J shed 5 bases, with 6 bases lying between them. The CDR3 covers 11 residues. Germline V lookup: CDR1 KGHDR, CDR2 SFDVKD. The CDR3 here is CATGETGELFF. The CDR3 DNA reads as TGTGCCACCGGAGAAACCGGGGAGCTGTTTTTT.

The CDR3 coding sequence is TGTGCCAGCAGCTTCTCCGTTGCGGGACCCCCCTACGAGCAGTACTTC. Encoded protein: CASSFSVAGPPYEQYF. The chain uses TRBV5-4 and TRBJ2-7; D may be TRBD2 (6 bases). In germline, CDR1 is SGHNT, CDR2 YYREEE (reference sequence). The CDR3 contains 16 residues. Trimming took 2 bases from V and 2 from J, leaving 17 bases between them.

The chain uses TRBV4-1 and TRBJ2-7; 11 nucleotides line up with TRBD2. J was trimmed by 4 bases and V by 0 bases; bases with no gene match: 8. This CDR3 has 17 residues. Germline loops: CDR1 MGHRA, CDR2 YSYEKL. CDR3 DNA: TGCGCCAGCAGCCAAGAGCTAGCGGGAGGAAGCATGTACGAGCAGTACTTC. Amino acids: CASSQELAGGSMYEQYF.

The chain's CDR3 is CASSQGTNSREQFF. The CDR3 region has the DNA TGCGCCAGCAGCCAGGGGACTAATTCTCGGGAGCAGTTCTTC. The J gene is TRBJ2-1, the V gene TRBV4-3; 7 bases match TRBD2. The CDR3 is 14 amino acids. CDR1 is LGHNA and CDR2 is YSLEER in the germline V gene. V shed 3 bases and J 10 bases; nucleotides not matched to a gene: 9.

The chain links TRBV30 to TRBJ2-1; TRBD1 might be the D (6 bases). Germline V lookup: CDR1 GTSNPN, CDR2 SVGIG (reference sequence). This CDR3 spans 14 amino acids. V was cut by 0 bases and J by 9 bases, with 15 bases left in between. The DNA of the CDR3 is TGTGCCTGGAGTGTTTTGAAGGGGGTAGGTGAGCAGTTCTTC. Amino acids: CAWSVLKGVGEQFF.

The J gene is TRBJ2-1, the V gene TRBV4-3; D perhaps matches TRBD2 (5 bases). V was pared by 4 bases and J by 0 bases, with 13 bases between. Germline V gene lookup returns CDR1 LGHNA and CDR2 YSLEER. The CDR3 runs to 16 residues. The CDR3 reads CASSPEARVSYNEQFF. Here the CDR3 DNA reads TGCGCCAGCAGCCCAGAGGCGCGGGTCTCCTACAATGAGCAGTTCTTC.